Presented here are 6 T cell receptor beta chains from one specimen sequenced in a study of blood T cell repertoires in COVID-19 (dated by TCRdb to 2020 to 2021). The protocol used for the library was the immunoSEQ multiplex PCR assay. What TCRdb holds here is the immuneACCESS table cut down to in-frame rearrangements. Part of the clones is not present; checked against another copy, under half of the missing clones reflect an unresolved V gene, and the others are unexplained. The sample table holds fewer than 200,000 clones, of which about 92% were seen once. Clones ranked in the top ten supply about 4.8% of the sample. Sequencing was performed on peripheral blood. Receptors were obtained from a man aged 25 to 40 with COVID-19, enrolled during active disease.

The rearrangement links TRBV6-6 to TRBJ1-5; a weak D match, TRBD1 (6 bases). V was shortened by 5 bases and J by 0 bases, with 20 bases between the two germline ends. Germline V gene sequence: CDR1 MNHNY, CDR2 SVGAGI (reference sequence). The CDR3 is 18 amino acids. DNA of the CDR3: TGTGCCAGCAGTCAGGGGCTCAGAAGCAAAATTAGCAATCAGCCCCAGCATTTT. Translating gives CASSQGLRSKISNQPQHF.

The chain is built from TRBV9 and TRBJ1-2, with 8 bases matching TRBD1. CDR1 and CDR2 (germline): SGDLS, YYNGEE. CDR3 size: 14 residues. V gave up 3 bases and J gave up 7 bases; unmatched junction bases: 8. CDR3 nucleotide sequence: TGTGCCAGCAGCGCCCAGACAGGGGTGGGTGGCTACACCTTC. Translating gives CASSAQTGVGGYTF.

Comment on this clone: A read error may account for a junction end that differs from germline. This sequence joins TRBV27 and TRBJ2-2; 7 positions match TRBD2. From germline, CDR1 is MNHEY and CDR2 SMNVEV (reference sequence). This CDR3 contains 17 residues. Here the CDR3 reads CASSLYWGGVNTGELFF. The CDR3 DNA reads TGTGCCAGCAGTTTATACTGGGGGGGAGTAAACACCGGGGAGTTGTTTTTT.

V is TRBV29-1 and J is TRBJ2-1, with TRBD1 matching 8 bases. The germline gives CDR1 SQVTM, CDR2 ANQGSEA. Trimming removed 4 bases from V and 12 bases from J; junction bases left unmatched: 11. The CDR3 contains 13 residues. The CDR3 nucleotides are TGCAGCGTTGCAGGACAGGGCCTGTCGGGGCAGTTCTTC. This gives the protein CSVAGQGLSGQFF.

V usage is TRBV7-6 and J usage is TRBJ2-1; maybe TRBD2 (7 bases). In germline, CDR1 is SGHVS, CDR2 FNYEAQ. The CDR3 loop spans 15 amino acids. Between the trimmed V and J ends, which lost 1 base and 7 bases, there was a span of 14 bases. In DNA, the CDR3 is TGTGCCAGCAGCTTAGTCGGGGGGCCGCCGAATGAGCAGTTCTTC. Amino acid sequence: CASSLVGGPPNEQFF.

J is TRBJ2-7 and V is TRBV28; D is possibly TRBD1 (7 bases). This CDR3 contains 13 residues. Trimming shortened V by 3 bases and J by 5 bases, and 11 bases separated the two germline ends. The germline V gene encodes CDR1 MDHEN and CDR2 SYDVKM. The CDR3 DNA is TGTGCCAGCAGTTTGCCCAGGGGGGACGAGCAGTACTTC. Translating gives CASSLPRGDEQYF.